The TCR beta chain described here comes from a study of blood T cell repertoires in COVID-19. The germline V gene has CDR1 SNHLY and CDR2 FYNNEI. Trimming stripped 0 bases from V and 7 bases from J, with 13 bases between. The CDR3 consists of 14 residues. Profiling relied on immunoSEQ multiplex PCR, and the TCRdb table lists in-frame clones only, not all of them. Among approximately 190,000 clones listed, about 81% were seen once. In its sample, this clone was seen once. This chain joins TRBV2 and TRBJ2-7; possibly TRBD2 for D (6 bases). The material sequenced was peripheral blood. The receptor's source is a woman aged 55-70 years with COVID-19, enrolled during active disease. The CDR3 DNA reads TGTGCCAGCAGTGAAGCGCTTGGGGGGTGGGAGCAGTACTTC. Its translation is CASSEALGGWEQYF. Full variable domain (remainder filled in from reference TRBV2 and TRBJ2-7): EPEVTQTPSHQVTQMGQEVILRCVPISNHLYFYWYRQILGQKVEFLVSFYNNEISEKSEIFDDQFSVERPDGSNFTLKIRSTKLEDSAMYFCASSEALGGWEQYFGPGTRLTVT.